This T cell receptor beta chain is drawn from a study of fetal regulatory T cell absence and autoimmunity. With respect to this clone: Its antigen is not identified.

This table comes from immunoSEQ multiplex PCR, and its TCRdb copy is limited to in-frame clones, with some not included. The table lists some 46,000 clones, 70% to 85% of them singletons, with about 0.41% in the top ten. Findings of the study overall: In IPEX, the enrichment was taken to support antigen-driven autoimmunity before birth.

V lost 4 bases, J lost 6 bases, and 13 bases stayed unmatched. CDR3 length equals 17 residues. The V gene's germline CDR1 is LGHNT and CDR2 FRNRAP. The sample taken for sequencing was cord blood. This sequence originates from a newborn boy with IPEX syndrome. The V gene is TRBV12-5, the J gene TRBJ1-5; the match to TRBD1 covers 9 bases. CDR3 sequence (DNA): TGTGCTAGTGGTTCCCCGGGACAGGGTTATGTCGGTCAGCCCCAGCATTTT. It translates to CASGSPGQGYVGQPQHF. The complete variable domain, with remaining parts taken from reference TRBV12-5 and TRBJ1-5, reads DARVTQTPRHKVTEMGQEVTMRCQPILGHNTVFWYRQTMMQGLELLAYFRNRAPLDDSGMPKDRFSAEMPDATLATLKIQPSEPRDSAVYFCASGSPGQGYVGQPQHFGDGTRLSIL.